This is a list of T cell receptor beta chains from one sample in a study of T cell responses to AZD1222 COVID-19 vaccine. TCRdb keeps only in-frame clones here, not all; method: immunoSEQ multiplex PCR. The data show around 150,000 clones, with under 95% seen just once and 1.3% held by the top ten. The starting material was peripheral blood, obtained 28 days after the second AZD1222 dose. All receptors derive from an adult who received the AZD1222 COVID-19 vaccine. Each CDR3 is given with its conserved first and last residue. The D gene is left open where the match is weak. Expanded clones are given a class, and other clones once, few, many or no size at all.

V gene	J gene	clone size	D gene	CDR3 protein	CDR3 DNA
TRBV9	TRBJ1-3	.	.	CASSPREGTIYF	TGTGCCAGCAGCCCTAGGGAGGGCACCATATATTTT
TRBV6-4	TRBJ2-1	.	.	CASSDNRPARVGHNEQFF	TGTGCCAGCAGTGACAATAGGCCAGCCCGGGTCGGTCACAATGAGCAGTTCTTC
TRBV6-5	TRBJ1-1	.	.	CASSLTGNTEAFF	TGTGCCAGCAGTCTGACAGGGAACACTGAAGCTTTCTTT
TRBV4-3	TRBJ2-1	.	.	CASSQEAGTLYNEQFF	TGCGCCAGCAGCCAAGAGGCCGGGACACTTTACAATGAGCAGTTCTTC
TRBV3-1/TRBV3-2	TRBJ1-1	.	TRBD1	CASSQVRGPNTEAFF	TGTGCCAGCAGCCAAGTAAGGGGGCCGAACACTGAAGCTTTCTTT
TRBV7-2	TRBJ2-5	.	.	CASSLTGERWETQYF	TGTGCCAGCAGCCTGACGGGGGAGAGGTGGGAGACCCAGTACTTC
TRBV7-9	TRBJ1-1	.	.	CASTVGAWQAGSEAFF	TGTGCCAGCACCGTAGGTGCCTGGCAGGCCGGCTCTGAAGCTTTCTTT
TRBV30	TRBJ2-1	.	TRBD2	CAWSVTSGDYNEQFF	TGTGCCTGGAGTGTAACCAGCGGGGATTACAATGAGCAGTTCTTC
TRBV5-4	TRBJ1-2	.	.	CASSPRGGHGYTF	TGTGCCAGCAGCCCCCGGGGGGGACATGGCTACACCTTC
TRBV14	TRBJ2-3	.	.	CASSRTLIATDTQYF	TGTGCCAGCAGTCGGACCCTAATTGCCACAGATACGCAGTATTTT
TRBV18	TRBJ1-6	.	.	CASSPVRTENSPLHF	TGTGCCAGCTCACCGGTAAGGACAGAGAATTCACCCCTCCACTTT
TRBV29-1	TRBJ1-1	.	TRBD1	CSARQGLNTEAFF	TGCAGCGCCAGACAGGGCCTGAACACTGAAGCTTTCTTT
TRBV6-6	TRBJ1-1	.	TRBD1	CASRPGQGMGAFF	TGTGCCAGCAGGCCGGGACAGGGCATGGGTGCTTTCTTT
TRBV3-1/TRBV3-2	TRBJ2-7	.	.	CASSLQGNEQYF	TGTGCCAGCAGCCTGCAGGGGAACGAGCAGTACTTC
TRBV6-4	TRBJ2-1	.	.	CASTRDSLNEQFF	TGTGCCAGCACCCGGGACTCCCTCAATGAGCAGTTCTTC
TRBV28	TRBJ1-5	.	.	CASSRLPTGWESNQPQHF	TGTGCCAGCAGCCGACTCCCTACAGGGTGGGAGAGCAATCAGCCCCAGCATTTT
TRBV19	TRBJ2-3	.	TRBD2	CASSPGTSSDTQYF	TGTGCCAGTAGTCCCGGGACTAGCTCAGATACGCAGTATTTT
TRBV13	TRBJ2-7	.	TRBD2	CASSYYGLASYEQYF	TGTGCCAGCAGCTATTATGGACTAGCGAGCTACGAGCAGTACTTC
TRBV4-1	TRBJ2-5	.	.	CASSLVEGAETQYF	TGCGCCAGCAGCCTAGTCGAGGGAGCAGAGACCCAGTACTTC
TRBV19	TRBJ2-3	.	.	CASSAYQSTDTQYF	TGTGCCAGTTCGGCCTACCAGAGCACAGATACGCAGTATTTT
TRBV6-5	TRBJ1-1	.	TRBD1	CASSYSPGGNTEAFF	TGTGCCAGCAGTTACTCGCCAGGGGGGAACACTGAAGCTTTCTTT
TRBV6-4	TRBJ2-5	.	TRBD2	CASSAAGDSETQYF	TGTGCCAGCAGTGCAGCGGGAGATTCAGAGACCCAGTACTTC
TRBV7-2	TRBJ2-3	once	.	CASSSRITDTQYF	TGTGCCAGCAGCTCCCGAATCACAGATACGCAGTATTTT
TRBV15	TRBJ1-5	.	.	CATSREAGTNSNQPQHF	TGTGCCACCAGCAGAGAGGCAGGGACGAATAGCAATCAGCCCCAGCATTTT
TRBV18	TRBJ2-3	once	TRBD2	CASSPLAGATDTQYF	TGTGCCAGCTCACCGCTAGCGGGGGCAACAGATACGCAGTATTTT
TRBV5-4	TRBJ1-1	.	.	CASSLPRSEAFF	TGTGCCAGCAGCTTGCCGCGCTCCGAAGCTTTCTTT
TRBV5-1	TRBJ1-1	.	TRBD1	CASSSGPGQGFREAFF	TGCGCCAGCAGCTCGGGGCCGGGACAGGGGTTCCGTGAAGCTTTCTTT
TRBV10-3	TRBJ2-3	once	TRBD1	CAISELAGGRGDTQYF	TGTGCCATCAGTGAGTTGGCAGGGGGCAGAGGAGATACGCAGTATTTT
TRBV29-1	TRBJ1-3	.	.	CSVVTQGGISGNTIYF	TGCAGCGTTGTTACTCAGGGAGGCATCTCTGGAAACACCATATATTTT
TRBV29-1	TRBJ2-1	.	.	CSVAGINEQFF	TGCAGCGTTGCGGGGATCAATGAGCAGTTCTTC
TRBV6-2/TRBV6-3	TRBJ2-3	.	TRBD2	CASSYSLAGAEGYTDTQYF	TGTGCCAGCAGTTACTCGCTAGCGGGGGCCGAGGGATACACAGATACGCAGTATTTT
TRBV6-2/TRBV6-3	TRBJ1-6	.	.	CASSYDREAAPLHF	TGTGCCAGCAGTTACGATCGGGAAGCGGCACCCCTCCACTTT
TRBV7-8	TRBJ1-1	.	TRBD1	CASRPTGGYTEAFF	TGTGCCAGCAGACCGACAGGGGGGTACACTGAAGCTTTCTTT
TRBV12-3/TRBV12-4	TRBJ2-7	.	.	CASSLSLPYEQYF	TGTGCCAGCAGTTTAAGCCTTCCATACGAGCAGTACTTC